This T cell receptor beta chain stems from a study of beta chain features in type 1 diabetes. Sequenced material consisted of expressed TCRB transcripts (all of the isolated RNA was reverse transcribed). Data came from immunoSEQ multiplex PCR; TCRdb stores just in-frame clones and leaves some out. The sample contains approximately 170,000 clones, roughly 65% of which appear only once. Each donor gave one heparinised blood draw averaging about 120 mL. Stem cell-like memory, regulatory, central memory and naive CD4+ cells were sorted via CD45RO/CCR7/CD25/CD127/CD95/CD27. Whole-study results and caveats: Whatever favoring of shorter templates PCR might show would apply equally to patients and controls. In all four CD4+ subsets, TCRB CDR3 length was significantly, moderately reduced in type 1 diabetes.

Trimming shortened V by 5 bases and J by 9 bases, and 11 bases separated the two germline ends. CDR3 size: 10 residues. Germline V gene data show CDR1 as DFQATT and CDR2 as SNEGSKA (reference sequence). A remark on this clone: Its specificity is unknown.

Sequencing was carried out using naive CD4+ T cells from blood. The J gene is TRBJ2-7, the V gene TRBV20-1, with a tentative D call TRBD2 (5 bases). The clonotype comes from a man in his thirties or forties with type 1 diabetes. As DNA, the CDR3 is TGCAGTGCTGAACGGGATGTGCAGTACTTC. As protein: CSAERDVQYF.